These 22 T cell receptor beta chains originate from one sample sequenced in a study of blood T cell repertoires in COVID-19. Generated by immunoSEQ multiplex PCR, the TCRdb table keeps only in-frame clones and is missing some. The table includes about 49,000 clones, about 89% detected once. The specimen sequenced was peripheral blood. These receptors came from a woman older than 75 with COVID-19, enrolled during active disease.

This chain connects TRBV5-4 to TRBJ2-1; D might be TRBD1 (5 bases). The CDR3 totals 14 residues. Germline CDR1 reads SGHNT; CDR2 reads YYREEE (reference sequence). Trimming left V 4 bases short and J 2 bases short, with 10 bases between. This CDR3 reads CASSRGKTYNEQFF. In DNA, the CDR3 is TGTGCCAGCAGCAGGGGAAAGACCTACAATGAGCAGTTCTTC.

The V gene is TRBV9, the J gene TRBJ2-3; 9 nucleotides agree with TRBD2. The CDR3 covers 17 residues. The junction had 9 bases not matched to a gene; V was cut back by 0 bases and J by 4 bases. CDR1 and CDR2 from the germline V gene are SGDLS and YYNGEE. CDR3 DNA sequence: TGTGCCAGCAGCGTAGCTGGCGGTAGCGGGGGATCAGATACGCAGTATTTT. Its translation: CASSVAGGSGGSDTQYF.

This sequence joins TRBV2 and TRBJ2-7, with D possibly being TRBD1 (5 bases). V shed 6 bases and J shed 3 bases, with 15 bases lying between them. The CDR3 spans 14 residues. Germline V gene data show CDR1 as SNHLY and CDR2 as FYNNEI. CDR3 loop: CASSPRQSYYEQYF. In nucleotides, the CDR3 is TGTGCCAGCAGCCCTAGACAGAGTTACTACGAGCAGTACTTC.

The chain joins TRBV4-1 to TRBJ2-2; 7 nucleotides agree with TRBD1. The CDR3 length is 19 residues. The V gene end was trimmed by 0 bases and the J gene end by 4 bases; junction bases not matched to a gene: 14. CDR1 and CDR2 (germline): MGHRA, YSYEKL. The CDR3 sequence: CASSQDMGNRGLGTGELFF. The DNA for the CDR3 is TGCGCCAGCAGCCAAGACATGGGGAACAGGGGATTGGGCACCGGGGAGCTGTTTTTT.

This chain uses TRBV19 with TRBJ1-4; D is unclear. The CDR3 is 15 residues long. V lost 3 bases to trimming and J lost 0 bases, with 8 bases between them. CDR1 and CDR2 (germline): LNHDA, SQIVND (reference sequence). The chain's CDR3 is CASSIGGATNEKLFF. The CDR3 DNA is TGTGCCAGTAGTATCGGCGGAGCAACTAATGAAAAACTGTTTTTT.

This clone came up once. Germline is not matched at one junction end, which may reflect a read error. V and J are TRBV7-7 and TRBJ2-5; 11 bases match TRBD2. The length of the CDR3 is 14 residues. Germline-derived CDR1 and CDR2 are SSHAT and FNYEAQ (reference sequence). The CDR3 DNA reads TGTGCTAGCAGCTATAGCGGGGGGGCGGAGACCCAGTACTTC. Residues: CASSYSGGAETQYF.

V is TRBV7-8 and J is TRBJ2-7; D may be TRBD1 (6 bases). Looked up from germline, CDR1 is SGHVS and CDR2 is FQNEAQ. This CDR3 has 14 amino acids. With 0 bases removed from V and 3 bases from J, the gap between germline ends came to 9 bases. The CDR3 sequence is CASSLASDSYEQYF. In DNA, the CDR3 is TGTGCCAGCAGCTTAGCGTCGGACAGCTACGAGCAGTACTTC.

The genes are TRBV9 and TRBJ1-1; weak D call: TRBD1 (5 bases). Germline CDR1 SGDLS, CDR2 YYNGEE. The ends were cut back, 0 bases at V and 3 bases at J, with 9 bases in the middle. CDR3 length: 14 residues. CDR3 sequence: CASSVDGRDTEAFF. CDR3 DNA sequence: TGTGCCAGCAGCGTAGACGGCAGGGACACTGAAGCTTTCTTT. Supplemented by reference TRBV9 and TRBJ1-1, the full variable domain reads DSGVTQTPKHLITATGQRVTLRCSPRSGDLSVYWYQQSLDQGLQFLIQYYNGEERAKGNILERFSAQQFPDLHSELNLSSLELGDSALYFCASSVDGRDTEAFFGQGTRLTVV.

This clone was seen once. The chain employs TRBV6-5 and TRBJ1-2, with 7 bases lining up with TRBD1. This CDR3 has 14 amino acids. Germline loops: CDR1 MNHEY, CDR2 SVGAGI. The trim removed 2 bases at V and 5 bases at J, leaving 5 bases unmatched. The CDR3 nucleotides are TGTGCCAGCAGTTACGGAGACAGGGCTTATGGCTACACCTTC. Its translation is CASSYGDRAYGYTF.

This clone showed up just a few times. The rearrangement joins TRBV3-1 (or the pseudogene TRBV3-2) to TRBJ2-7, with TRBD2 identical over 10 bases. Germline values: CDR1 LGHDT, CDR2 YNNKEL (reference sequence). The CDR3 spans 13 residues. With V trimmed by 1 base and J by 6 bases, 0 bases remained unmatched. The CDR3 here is CASSQVAGGEQYF. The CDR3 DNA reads TGTGCCAGCAGCCAAGTAGCGGGGGGCGAGCAGTACTTC.

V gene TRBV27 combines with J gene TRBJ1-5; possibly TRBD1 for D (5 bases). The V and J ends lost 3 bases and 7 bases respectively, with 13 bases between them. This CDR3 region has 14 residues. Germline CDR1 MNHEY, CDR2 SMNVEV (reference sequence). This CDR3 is CASSFAGSKQPQHF. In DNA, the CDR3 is TGTGCCAGCAGTTTCGCAGGGTCGAAACAGCCCCAGCATTTT.

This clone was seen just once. The CDR3 sequence is CASSARLAGSTDTQYF. For the CDR3, the DNA is TGTGCCAGCAGTGCCCGACTAGCGGGAAGCACAGATACGCAGTATTTT. The chain links TRBV6-1 to TRBJ2-3; TRBD2 matches at 11 bases. V gave up 4 bases and J gave up 0 bases; unmatched junction bases: 3. Germline V lookup: CDR1 MNHNS, CDR2 SASEGT. The CDR3 totals 16 residues.

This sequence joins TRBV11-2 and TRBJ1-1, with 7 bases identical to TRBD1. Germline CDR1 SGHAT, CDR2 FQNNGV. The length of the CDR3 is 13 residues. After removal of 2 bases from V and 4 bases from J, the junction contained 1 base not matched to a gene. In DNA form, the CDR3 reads TGTGCCAGCAGCTTACCAGGGGGCACTGAAGCTTTCTTT. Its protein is CASSLPGGTEAFF.

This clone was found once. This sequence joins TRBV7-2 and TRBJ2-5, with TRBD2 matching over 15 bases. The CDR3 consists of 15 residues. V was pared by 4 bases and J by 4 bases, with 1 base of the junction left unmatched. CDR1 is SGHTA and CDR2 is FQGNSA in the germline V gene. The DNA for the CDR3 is TGTGCCAGCAGCTGGGGACTAGCGGGGGGAGAGACCCAGTACTTC. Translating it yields CASSWGLAGGETQYF.

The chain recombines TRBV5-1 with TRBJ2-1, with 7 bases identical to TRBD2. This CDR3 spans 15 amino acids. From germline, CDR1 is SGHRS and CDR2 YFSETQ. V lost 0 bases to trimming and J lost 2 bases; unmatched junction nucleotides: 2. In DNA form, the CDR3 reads TGCGCCAGCAGCTTGGGCGGGAGCCCCTACAATGAGCAGTTCTTC. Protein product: CASSLGGSPYNEQFF.

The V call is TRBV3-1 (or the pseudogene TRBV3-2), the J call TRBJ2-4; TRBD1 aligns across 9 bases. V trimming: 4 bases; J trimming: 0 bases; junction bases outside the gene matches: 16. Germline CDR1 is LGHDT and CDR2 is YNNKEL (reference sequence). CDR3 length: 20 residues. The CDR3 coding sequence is TGTGCCAGCAGCCCCCAACAGGGGGCTTTTGGATACTTAGCCAAAAACATTCAGTACTTC. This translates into CASSPQQGAFGYLAKNIQYF.

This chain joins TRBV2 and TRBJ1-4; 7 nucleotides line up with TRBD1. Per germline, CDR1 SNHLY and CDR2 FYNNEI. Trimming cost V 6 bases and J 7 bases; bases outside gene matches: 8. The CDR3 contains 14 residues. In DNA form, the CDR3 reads TGTGCCAGCAGCCGACAGGGACGGGGTGAAAAACTGTTTTTT. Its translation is CASSRQGRGEKLFF.

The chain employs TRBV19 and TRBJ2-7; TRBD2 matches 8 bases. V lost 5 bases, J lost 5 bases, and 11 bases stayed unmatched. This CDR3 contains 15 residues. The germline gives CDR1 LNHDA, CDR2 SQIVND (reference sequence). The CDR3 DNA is TGTGCCAGTAGTGCCGGGGGGGGGAAACCCAACGAGCAGTACTTC. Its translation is CASSAGGGKPNEQYF.

CDR3 nucleotide sequence: TGTGCCAGCAGCTTTCGGACAAGCTCCTACGAGCAGTACTTC. Translated: CASSFRTSSYEQYF. The rearrangement uses TRBV5-5 and TRBJ2-7; D might be TRBD1 (5 bases). Germline V gives CDR1 SGHKS, CDR2 YYEKEE (reference sequence). Trimming left V 2 bases short and J 0 bases short, with 9 bases between. The CDR3 sequence is 14 residues long.

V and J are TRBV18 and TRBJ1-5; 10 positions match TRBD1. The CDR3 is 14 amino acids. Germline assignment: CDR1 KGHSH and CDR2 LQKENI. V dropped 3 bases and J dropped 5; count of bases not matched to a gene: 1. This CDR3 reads CASSPGTGDQPQHF. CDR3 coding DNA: TGTGCCAGCTCACCCGGGACAGGGGATCAGCCCCAGCATTTT.

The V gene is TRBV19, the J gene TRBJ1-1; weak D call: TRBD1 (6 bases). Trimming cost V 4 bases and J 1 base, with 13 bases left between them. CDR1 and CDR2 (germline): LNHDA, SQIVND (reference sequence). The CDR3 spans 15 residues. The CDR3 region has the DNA TGTGCCAGTAGTAAACAGGGTTGGGAGAACACTGAAGCTTTCTTT. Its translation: CASSKQGWENTEAFF. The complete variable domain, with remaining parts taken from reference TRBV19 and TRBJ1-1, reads DGGITQSPKYLFRKEGQNVTLSCEQNLNHDAMYWYRQDPGQGLRLIYYSQIVNDFQKGDIAEGYSVSREKKESFPLTVTSAQKNPTAFYLCASSKQGWENTEAFFGQGTRLTVV.

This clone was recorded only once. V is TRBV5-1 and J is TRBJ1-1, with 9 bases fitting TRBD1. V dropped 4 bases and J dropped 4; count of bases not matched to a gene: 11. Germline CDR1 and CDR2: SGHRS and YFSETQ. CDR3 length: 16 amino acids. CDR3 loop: CASSRGQGGVGTEAFF. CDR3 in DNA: TGCGCCAGCAGCCGGGGACAGGGCGGGGTAGGCACTGAAGCTTTCTTT.